The sequence of this T cell receptor (beta chain) was determined in a study of cytomegalovirus exposure and HLA in healthy donors. The study's findings and limits: HLA restriction was apparent for most CMV-associated TCR beta chains in a later analysis.

The sample holds one count of this clone. What it binds is not known. Germline-derived CDR1 and CDR2 are SEHNR and FQNEAQ (reference sequence). Germline trimming cut 5 bases from V and 6 bases from J; bases unmatched to any gene: 5. The CDR3 is made up of 14 amino acids. While unrecorded immune exposures were likely, the donors were nominally healthy when sampled. Researchers ran the PCR with 60 Vbeta and 13 Jbeta primers. Sequencing used immunoSEQ multiplex PCR; TCRdb keeps in-frame clones, though not all of them. The sample lists a few hundred thousand clones, 84% seen once, with roughly 2% in the top ten.

This TCR was recovered from a woman between 35 and 50 years old in good health and CMV-seropositive. What was sequenced was PBMCs. The rearrangement uses TRBV7-9 and TRBJ2-2; 8 bases fit TRBD1. Written as DNA, the CDR3 is TGTGCCAGCAGCCCGGACAGGGACTCCGGGGAGCTGTTTTTT. This gives the protein CASSPDRDSGELFF. Filled out from reference TRBV7-9 and TRBJ2-2, the complete variable domain reads DTGVSQNPRHKITKRGQNVTFRCDPISEHNRLYWYRQTLGQGPEFLTYFQNEAQLEKSRLLSDRFSAERPKGSFSTLEIQRTEQGDSAMYLCASSPDRDSGELFFGEGSRLTVL.